One and the same sample provided the 18 T cell receptor beta chains below, sequenced in a study of shared clonotypes between healthy human individuals. The method was immunoSEQ multiplex PCR; TCRdb's version includes in-frame clones alone and lacks a portion of them. The sample records about 480,000 clones, 79% being singletons. What was sequenced was PBMCs. Receptors originate from a middle-aged woman in good health. Some clones in this sample may be carry-over from other donors' samples.

The chain joins TRBV6-6 to TRBJ2-5; 8 nucleotides align to TRBD1. The last part of the DNA fits TRBJ2-7 better; the J call may be wrong. The germline gives CDR1 MNHNY, CDR2 SVGAGI (reference sequence). This CDR3 has 14 residues. The CDR3 sequence is CASRQGSSPYEQYF. In DNA, the CDR3 is TGTGCCAGCCGACAGGGGTCTTCTCCCTACGAGCAGTACTTC.

V gene TRBV19 combines with J gene TRBJ2-1; weak D call: TRBD2 (5 bases). The CDR3 is 16 amino acids. Deletions cut 3 bases from V and 0 bases from J, with 12 bases between. Germline CDR1 LNHDA, CDR2 SQIVND (reference sequence). CDR3: CASSIGGLSSYNEQFF. CDR3 nucleotide sequence: TGTGCCAGTAGTATCGGCGGGTTAAGCTCCTACAATGAGCAGTTCTTC.

The rearrangement links TRBV7-3 to TRBJ2-1, with D perhaps matching TRBD2 (6 bases). CDR1 and CDR2 (germline): SGHTA, FQGTGA. CDR3 length: 13 amino acids. Trimming took 9 bases from V and 8 from J, leaving 17 bases between them. The CDR3 loop reads CASGISREDEQFF. The DNA of the CDR3 is TGTGCCAGTGGGATCAGCAGGGAGGATGAGCAGTTCTTC.

This clone was seen only once. The chain uses TRBV6-5 and TRBJ2-7; D unclear. Trimming left V 2 bases short and J 2 bases short, with 7 bases between. The germline gives CDR1 MNHEY, CDR2 SVGAGI. The CDR3 has 13 residues. CDR3 DNA: TGTGCCAGCAGTTACGCCCCTGCCTACGAGCAGTACTTC. This sequence encodes CASSYAPAYEQYF.

This chain joins TRBV5-8 and TRBJ1-1; D might be TRBD1 (6 bases). This CDR3 has 16 amino acids. CDR1 and CDR2 (germline): SGHTS, YDEGEE. V dropped 2 bases and J dropped 0 bases, with 14 bases sitting between them. For the CDR3, the DNA is TGTGCCAGCAGCTTAGGATTCGGGGGCGTGAACACTGAAGCTTTCTTT. Encoded protein: CASSLGFGGVNTEAFF.

About this clone itself: Distinct nucleotide sequences in the sample also encode this CDR3. The J gene is TRBJ2-7, the V gene TRBV18, with D unclear. The V end was cut by 2 bases, the J end by 4 bases, with 6 bases between. Germline CDR1 KGHSH, CDR2 LQKENI. The CDR3 consists of 12 residues. The chain's CDR3 is CASSPGEYEQYF. The CDR3 DNA reads TGTGCCAGCTCACCAGGGGAATACGAGCAGTACTTC.

The gene calls are TRBV10-1 and TRBJ2-1; TRBD2 is a possible D gene (5 bases). The CDR3 covers 14 residues. In germline, CDR1 is WNHNN, CDR2 SYGVQD (reference sequence). V shed 4 bases and J shed 2 bases, with 9 bases lying between them. CDR3 coding DNA: TGCGCCAGCAGTGGGGCCGGGGCCTACAATGAGCAGTTCTTC. Its protein is CASSGAGAYNEQFF.

The V gene is TRBV11-2, the J gene TRBJ2-6; 11 bases match TRBD1. CDR1 and CDR2 (germline): SGHAT, FQNNGV. The CDR3 sequence is 17 residues long. V dropped 5 bases and J dropped 2; count of bases not matched to a gene: 5. The CDR3 loop is CASSPMDRGPGANVLTF. In nucleotides, the CDR3 is TGTGCCAGCAGCCCAATGGACAGGGGGCCTGGGGCCAACGTCCTGACTTTC.

This clone was found a few times. The genes are TRBV5-4 and TRBJ2-7, with D possibly TRBD2 on 6 matching bases. CDR1 is SGHNT and CDR2 is YYREEE in the germline V gene (reference sequence). V gave up 2 bases and J gave up 6 bases, with 15 bases separating them. The CDR3 is 14 residues long. CDR3: CASSFGGLGREQYF. CDR3 DNA: TGTGCCAGCAGCTTCGGGGGTTTGGGGCGCGAGCAGTACTTC.

The chain uses TRBV9 and TRBJ2-3, with a tentative D call TRBD2 (6 bases). CDR1 is SGDLS and CDR2 is YYNGEE in the germline V gene. Trimming removed 3 bases at V and 0 bases at J, with 11 bases between. The CDR3 runs to 15 residues. The CDR3 bases are TGTGCCAGCAGCGAGCGGGCCGCTAGCACAGATACGCAGTATTTT. Its translation: CASSERAASTDTQYF.

This sequence joins TRBV19 and TRBJ1-5; D unresolved. The ends were cut back, 5 bases at V and 5 bases at J, with 7 bases in the middle. The CDR3 runs 12 residues. Germline assignment: CDR1 LNHDA and CDR2 SQIVND (reference sequence). This CDR3 reads CASSEMDQPQHF. As DNA, the CDR3 is TGTGCCAGTAGTGAAATGGATCAGCCCCAGCATTTT. Filled out from reference TRBV19 and TRBJ1-5, the complete variable domain reads DGGITQSPKYLFRKEGQNVTLSCEQNLNHDAMYWYRQDPGQGLRLIYYSQIVNDFQKGDIAEGYSVSREKKESFPLTVTSAQKNPTAFYLCASSEMDQPQHFGDGTRLSIL.

The chain couples TRBV5-1 to TRBJ2-3; 10 nucleotides match TRBD2. The CDR3 is made up of 17 amino acids. The V gene's germline CDR1 is SGHRS and CDR2 YFSETQ. V was clipped by 0 bases and J by 4 bases; unmatched bases: 8. CDR3 protein: CASSLVASGSGSDTQYF. The CDR3 nucleotides are TGCGCCAGCAGCTTGGTGGCTAGCGGGAGTGGCTCAGATACGCAGTATTTT.

The rearrangement joins TRBV7-3 to TRBJ2-3; D gene unclear. The CDR3 covers 15 residues. CDR1 is SGHTA and CDR2 is FQGTGA in the germline V gene. Trimming left V 1 base short and J 5 bases short, with 13 bases between. CDR3 nucleotide sequence: TGTGCCAGCAGCTTAAATGGCGGATCTCGAGATACGCAGTATTTT. It translates to CASSLNGGSRDTQYF.

V usage is TRBV7-9 and J usage is TRBJ2-2; 9 nucleotides line up with TRBD1. The CDR3 totals 16 residues. Losses at the gene ends were 5 bases for V and 3 bases for J; bases not matched to a gene: 7. CDR1 SEHNR and CDR2 FQNEAQ come from the germline V gene (reference sequence). The CDR3 loop reads CASSTGTGKHTGELFF. The CDR3 bases are TGTGCCAGCAGCACCGGGACAGGGAAGCACACCGGGGAGCTGTTTTTT.

DNA of the CDR3: TGTGCCAGCAATTCCGGTACCAGCGGCCAAGAGACCCAGTACTTC. Protein product: CASNSGTSGQETQYF. The chain combines TRBV28 with TRBJ2-5, with TRBD2 as a possible D gene (5 bases). The length of the CDR3 is 15 residues. V was trimmed by 7 bases and J by 1 base, leaving 16 bases between them. The germline gives CDR1 MDHEN, CDR2 SYDVKM. Looking up the rest from reference TRBV28 and TRBJ2-5 gives the full variable domain: DVKVTQSSRYLVKRTGEKVFLECVQDMDHENMFWYRQDPGLGLRLIYFSYDVKMKEKGDIPEGYSVSREKKERFSLILESASTNQTSMYLCASNSGTSGQETQYFGPGTRLLVL.

This clone occurred a few times. The chain uses TRBV5-1 and TRBJ2-1, with 13 bases identical to TRBD2. The germline CDR1 and CDR2 sequences are SGHRS and YFSETQ. This CDR3 is built from 18 residues. Losses at the gene ends were 1 base for V and 4 bases for J; bases not matched to a gene: 8. The CDR3 region is CASSLPRRTSGSYNEQFF. In nucleotides, the CDR3 is TGCGCCAGCAGCTTGCCCCGTCGGACTAGCGGGAGTTACAATGAGCAGTTCTTC.

This chain connects TRBV6-1 to TRBJ2-1; D remains unclear. The ends were cut back, 3 bases at V and 2 bases at J, with 5 bases in the middle. Germline V gives CDR1 MNHNS, CDR2 SASEGT. The CDR3 has 13 residues. The CDR3 is CASSDRTYNEQFF. CDR3 nucleotides: TGTGCCAGCAGTGACAGAACCTACAATGAGCAGTTCTTC.

V is TRBV25-1 and J is TRBJ1-1; a possible D gene is TRBD1 (6 bases). This CDR3 comprises 15 residues. In germline, CDR1 is MGHDK, CDR2 SYGVNS. Deletions cut 7 bases from V and 4 bases from J, with 19 bases between. The CDR3 here is CASTGGGGASTEAFF. The CDR3 coding sequence is TGTGCCAGCACCGGCGGGGGGGGCGCATCCACTGAAGCTTTCTTT.